The present entry profiles one TCR beta chain with its context. The data originate from a study of OX40 agonist ivuxolimab in advanced cancers. Profiled with immunoSEQ multiplex PCR; TCRdb holds only in-frame clones, not every one. The data contain over 95,000 clones, roughly 80% of them singletons. Germline-derived CDR1 and CDR2 are SGHRS and YFSETQ. This CDR3 region has 12 residues. V shed 9 bases and J shed 5 bases, with 9 bases lying between them. The rearrangement uses TRBV5-1 and TRBJ1-6; TRBD1 is a possible D gene (5 bases). The TCR originated in an adult with an advanced solid tumor such as melanoma, head and neck, liver or kidney cancer. The specimen comprised CD4+ or CD8+ T cells sorted from blood, sampled in a trial of the OX40 agonist ivuxolimab. Written as DNA, the CDR3 is TGCGCCATGGGGGTCCATAATTCACCCCTCCACTTT. Its protein product is CAMGVHNSPLHF.